The next 18 T cell receptor beta chains were all read from a single sample in a study of stem cell transplantation in POMP-related autoinflammatory disease. Only in-frame clones appear in the TCRdb table, and some are missing; sequencing was by immunoSEQ multiplex PCR. The data contain tens of thousands of clones, approximately 91% of them singletons. Material: CD4+ T cells from PBMCs, obtained after stem cell transplantation. The receptor source for this set is a human patient with POMP-related autoinflammation and immune dysregulation (PRAID). These T cells may partly come from the graft donor.

The V and J genes are TRBV4-1 and TRBJ2-3, with 13 bases aligning to TRBD2. The ends lost 0 bases at V and 6 bases at J; junction bases unmatched: 6. CDR1 MGHRA and CDR2 YSYEKL come from the germline V gene. This CDR3 region has 17 residues. The chain's CDR3 is CASSQDWTSGSADTQYF. The CDR3 DNA reads TGCGCCAGCAGCCAAGATTGGACTAGCGGGAGTGCTGATACGCAGTATTTT.

The V call is TRBV5-6, the J call TRBJ2-1; 9 bases line up with TRBD2. CDR1 and CDR2 from the germline V gene are SGHDT and YYEEEE. CDR3 size: 15 residues. V lost 4 bases, J lost 5 bases, and 7 bases stayed unmatched. The DNA of the CDR3 is TGTGCCAGCAGCATTGAGCGGGGGGCCCACAATGAGCAGTTCTTC. It encodes CASSIERGAHNEQFF.

The V gene is TRBV9, the J gene TRBJ1-4, with D tentatively TRBD1 (5 bases). V lost 3 bases and J 7 bases, leaving 13 bases between the germline ends. The CDR3 contains 14 residues. The germline CDR1 and CDR2 sequences are SGDLS and YYNGEE. The CDR3 loop reads CASSGRQISEKLFF. DNA for the CDR3: TGTGCCAGCAGCGGAAGACAGATAAGTGAAAAACTGTTTTTT.

The chain combines TRBV3-1 (or the pseudogene TRBV3-2) with TRBJ2-1, with 10 nucleotides matching TRBD2. This CDR3 has 15 amino acids. CDR1 and CDR2 (germline): LGHDT, YNNKEL (reference sequence). V lost 4 bases and J lost 2; bases outside the gene matches: 2. Here the CDR3 DNA reads TGTGCCAGCAGCCCTAGCGGGAGCACCTACAATGAGCAGTTCTTC. It is translated as CASSPSGSTYNEQFF.

V and J are TRBV6-6 and TRBJ2-3; no clear D gene. This CDR3 has 13 residues. The ends were cut back, 6 bases at V and 0 bases at J, with 7 bases in the middle. The germline V gene encodes CDR1 MNHNY and CDR2 SVGAGI (reference sequence). The CDR3 DNA sequence: TGTGCCAGCAGAACGACTAGCACAGATACGCAGTATTTT. The encoded protein is CASRTTSTDTQYF.

This sequence joins TRBV10-2 and TRBJ1-6; TRBD1 is a possible D gene (5 bases). The germline V and J ends were trimmed by 5 bases and 0 bases, with 11 bases remaining between them. The germline CDR1 and CDR2 sequences are WSHSY and SAAADI. This CDR3 is 16 amino acids long. CDR3 nucleotides: TGCGCCAGCAGTCGGACACTTAACTCCTATAATTCACCCCTCCACTTT. Its translation is CASSRTLNSYNSPLHF.

The chain combines TRBV7-8 with TRBJ2-2; 11 bases map to TRBD2. V dropped 5 bases and J dropped 14; count of bases not matched to a gene: 16. This CDR3 contains 16 residues. Germline V gene data show CDR1 as SGHVS and CDR2 as FQNEAQ. The CDR3: CASSPLGTSGQTALFF. As DNA, the CDR3 is TGTGCCAGCAGCCCCCTGGGGACTAGCGGCCAAACAGCACTGTTTTTT.

In this sample, this clone turned up once. V is TRBV9 and J is TRBJ2-3; unclear D gene. CDR1 is SGDLS and CDR2 is YYNGEE in the germline V gene. The V and J ends lost 6 bases and 2 bases respectively, with 13 bases between them. The length of the CDR3 is 14 residues. CDR3: CASNEESSTDTQYF. CDR3 nucleotide sequence: TGTGCCAGCAACGAAGAGAGTTCCACAGATACGCAGTATTTT.

The chain combines TRBV6-5 with TRBJ1-1; TRBD1 is a possible D gene (5 bases). CDR3 length: 13 amino acids. Germline-derived CDR1 and CDR2 are MNHEY and SVGAGI. Trimming removed 4 bases from V and 5 bases from J, with 11 bases in between. CDR3 region: CASSFGEGTEAFF. The CDR3, as DNA: TGTGCCAGCAGTTTTGGGGAGGGGACTGAAGCTTTCTTT.

The chain links TRBV5-8 to TRBJ2-2, with TRBD1 as a possible D gene (6 bases). The germline V and J ends were trimmed by 5 bases and 1 base, with 12 bases remaining between them. This CDR3 is built from 15 residues. CDR1 SGHTS and CDR2 YDEGEE come from the germline V gene. The CDR3 sequence: CASSFGQLNTGELFF. The DNA for the CDR3 is TGTGCCAGCAGTTTTGGACAGTTGAACACCGGGGAGCTGTTTTTT. Complete variable domain (other parts from reference TRBV5-8 and TRBJ2-2): EAGVTQSPTHLIKTRGQQATLRCSPISGHTSVYWYQQALGLGLQFLLWYDEGEERNRGNFPPRFSGRQFPNYSSELNVNALELEDSALYLCASSFGQLNTGELFFGEGSRLTVL.

The chain has TRBV6-1 and TRBJ1-4; D not certain. CDR1 and CDR2 from the germline V gene are MNHNS and SASEGT. V lost 3 bases and J 8 bases, leaving 13 bases between the germline ends. The CDR3 contains 14 residues. CDR3 sequence: CASSEMTSGEKLFF. In nucleotides, the CDR3 is TGTGCCAGCAGTGAGATGACATCAGGCGAAAAACTGTTTTTT.

J is TRBJ1-1 and V is TRBV28; 10 bases line up with TRBD1. This CDR3 spans 15 amino acids. Germline V gene lookup returns CDR1 MDHEN and CDR2 SYDVKM. Trimming removed 6 bases from V and 5 bases from J; junction bases left unmatched: 9. The CDR3 coding sequence is TGTGCCAGCAGGACCACCGGGACAGGGGTTACTGAAGCTTTCTTT. Translation: CASRTTGTGVTEAFF.

The rearrangement uses TRBV3-1 (or the pseudogene TRBV3-2) and TRBJ2-5; D ambiguous. Trimming took 2 bases from V and 2 from J, leaving 3 bases between them. This CDR3 has 12 amino acids. Germline-derived CDR1 and CDR2 are LGHDT and YNNKEL (reference sequence). In DNA form, the CDR3 reads TGTGCCAGCAGCCAAACTCAAGAGACCCAGTACTTC. This translates into CASSQTQETQYF.

This chain connects TRBV4-2 to TRBJ2-3, with D maybe TRBD2 (5 bases). V shed 0 bases and J shed 1 base, with 8 bases lying between them. This CDR3 comprises 15 residues. From germline, CDR1 is LGHNA and CDR2 YNFKEQ. CDR3 nucleotides: TGTGCCAGCAGCCAAGACGGGCGGGGCACAGATACGCAGTATTTT. Amino acids: CASSQDGRGTDTQYF.

The gene calls are TRBV5-6 and TRBJ2-7, with TRBD1 matching over 9 bases. J lost 6 bases, V lost 4 bases, and 5 bases had no gene match. This CDR3 is built from 13 residues. The V gene's germline CDR1 is SGHDT and CDR2 YYEEEE. The CDR3 loop reads CASSRGTGREQYV. The CDR3 coding sequence is TGTGCCAGCAGCCGGGGGACAGGGCGCGAGCAGTACGTC.

The chain carries TRBV7-9 and TRBJ1-4, with 9 positions matching TRBD1. This CDR3 region has 14 residues. Germline V gene sequence: CDR1 SEHNR, CDR2 FQNEAQ (reference sequence). Trimming at V came to 1 base and at J to 6 bases, leaving 0 bases not matched to a gene. The CDR3 DNA reads TGTGCCAGCAGCTTAGGGACAGGGGATGAAAAACTGTTTTTT. It translates to CASSLGTGDEKLFF.

This sequence joins TRBV5-1 and TRBJ1-4; 7 nucleotides align to TRBD1. With V trimmed by 0 bases and J by 8 bases, 7 bases remained unmatched. The CDR3 extends over 15 amino acids. Germline CDR1 is SGHRS and CDR2 is YFSETQ. The CDR3 DNA reads TGCGCCAGCAGCTTGGTAGAGGGGGCAAACGAAAAACTGTTTTTT. Its translation is CASSLVEGANEKLFF.

The chain couples TRBV18 to TRBJ1-3; D gene ambiguous. Germline values: CDR1 KGHSH, CDR2 LQKENI. Trimming shortened V by 1 base and J by 1 base, and 5 bases separated the two germline ends. The CDR3 is 14 residues long. The CDR3 DNA reads as TGTGCCAGCTCACCACAGGGATCTGGAAACACCATATATTTT. Encoded protein: CASSPQGSGNTIYF.